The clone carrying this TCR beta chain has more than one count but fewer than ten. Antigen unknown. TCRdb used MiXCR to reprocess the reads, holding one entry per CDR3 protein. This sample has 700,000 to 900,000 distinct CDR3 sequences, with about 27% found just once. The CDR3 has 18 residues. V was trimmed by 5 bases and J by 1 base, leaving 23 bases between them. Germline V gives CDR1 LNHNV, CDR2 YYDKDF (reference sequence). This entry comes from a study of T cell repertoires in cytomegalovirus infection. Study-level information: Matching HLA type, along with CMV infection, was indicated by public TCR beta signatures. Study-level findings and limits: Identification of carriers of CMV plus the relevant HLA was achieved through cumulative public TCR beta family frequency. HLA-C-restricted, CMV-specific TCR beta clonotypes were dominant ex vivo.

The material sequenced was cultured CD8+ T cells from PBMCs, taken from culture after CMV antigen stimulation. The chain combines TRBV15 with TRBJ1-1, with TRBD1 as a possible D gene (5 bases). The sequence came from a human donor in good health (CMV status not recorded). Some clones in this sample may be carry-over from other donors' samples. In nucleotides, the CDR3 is TGTGCCACCAGCTTGTCGGGGCTGACTCATTTTCGGAACACTGAAGCTTTCTTT. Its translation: CATSLSGLTHFRNTEAFF.